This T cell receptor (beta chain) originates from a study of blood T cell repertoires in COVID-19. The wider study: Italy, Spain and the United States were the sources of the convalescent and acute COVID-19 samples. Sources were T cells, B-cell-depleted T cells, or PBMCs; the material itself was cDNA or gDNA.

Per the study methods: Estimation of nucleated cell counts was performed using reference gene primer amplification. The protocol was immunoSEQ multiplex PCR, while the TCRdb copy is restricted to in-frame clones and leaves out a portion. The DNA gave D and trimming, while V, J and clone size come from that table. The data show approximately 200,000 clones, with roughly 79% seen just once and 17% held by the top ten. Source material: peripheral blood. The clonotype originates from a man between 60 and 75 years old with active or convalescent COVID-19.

The CDR3 DNA reads TGTGCCAGCAGCTTGCCGGGACTTCCAGATACGCAGTATTTT. Translated: CASSLPGLPDTQYF. V usage is TRBV5-6 and J usage is TRBJ2-3, with a tentative D call TRBD2 (6 bases). Per germline, CDR1 SGHDT and CDR2 YYEEEE. The V gene lost 1 base and the J gene lost 4 bases, with 10 bases spanning the gap. The length of the CDR3 is 14 residues.